This T cell receptor beta chain was identified in a study of cytomegalovirus exposure and HLA in healthy donors. Study-wide context: A data release that came early held 80 million or so unique TCRs from HLA-typed donors.

The primer mix had 60 Vbeta and 13 Jbeta primers. Measured with immunoSEQ multiplex PCR; TCRdb has only the in-frame clones, and not every one. The data contain around 200,000 clones, 79% of them seen just once; the ten biggest clones take up 1.7%. In regard to this clone: The target antigen is unknown.

Findings and limits, study-wide: A list of approximately 160 TCR beta chains associated with cytomegalovirus was given. Both high specificity and high sensitivity reportedly marked the classifier's diagnosis of cytomegalovirus status.

Germline lookup yields CDR1 LNHNV and CDR2 YYDKDF (reference sequence). The CDR3 runs 18 residues. After removal of 2 bases from V and 6 bases from J, the junction contained 10 bases not matched to a gene. The chain couples TRBV15 to TRBJ2-5, with 15 bases matching TRBD2. The origin of this receptor is a man aged 45-65 years in good health and CMV-seronegative. Material for sequencing was PBMCs. Here the CDR3 reads CATSRLYRTSGREKTQYF. In DNA, the CDR3 is TGTGCCACCAGCAGACTTTACAGGACTAGCGGGAGGGAAAAGACCCAGTACTTC.